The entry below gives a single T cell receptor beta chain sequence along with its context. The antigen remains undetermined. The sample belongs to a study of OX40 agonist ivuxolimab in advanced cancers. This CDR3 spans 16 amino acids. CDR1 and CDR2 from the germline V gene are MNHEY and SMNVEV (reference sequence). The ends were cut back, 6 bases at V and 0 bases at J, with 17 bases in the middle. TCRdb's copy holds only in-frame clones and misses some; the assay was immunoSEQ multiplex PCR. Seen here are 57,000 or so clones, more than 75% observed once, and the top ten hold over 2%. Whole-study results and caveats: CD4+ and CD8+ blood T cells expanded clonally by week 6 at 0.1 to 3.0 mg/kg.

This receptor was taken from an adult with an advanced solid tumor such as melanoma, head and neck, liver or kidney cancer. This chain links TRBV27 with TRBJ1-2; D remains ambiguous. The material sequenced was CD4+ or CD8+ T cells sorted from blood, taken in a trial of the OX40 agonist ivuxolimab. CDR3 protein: CASSLRSIGPNYGYTF. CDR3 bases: TGTGCCAGCAGCCTTAGGTCCATCGGGCCTAACTATGGCTACACCTTC.